A selection of T cell receptor beta chains follows, all from one sample in a study of shared clonotypes between healthy human individuals. TCRdb's table, derived via immunoSEQ multiplex PCR, lists solely in-frame clones and lacks some. The table lists about 2 million clones, 90% to 95% of them singletons, with 0.13% in the top ten. The sequencing sample was made of naive CD4+ T cells sorted from blood. The receptors originated from a man aged 18-30 years in good health. CDR3s include the opening cysteine and the closing phenylalanine or tryptophan. D genes are given only for firm matches. Size tells how often a clone was seen (once, few, many) or the class of an expanded clone, and some rows leave it out.

v_call	j_call	clone_size	d_call	cdr3_aa	cdr3_nt
TRBV2	TRBJ2-3	NA	NA	CASGPGWDTQYF	TGTGCCAGCGGACCTGGATGGGATACGCAGTATTTT
TRBV6-5	TRBJ2-1	NA	NA	CASRHISNEQFF	TGTGCCAGCAGACACATTTCCAATGAGCAGTTCTTC
TRBV7-9	TRBJ2-5	NA	NA	CASSETVETQYF	TGTGCCAGCAGCGAAACCGTAGAGACCCAGTACTTC
TRBV5-1	TRBJ2-1	NA	TRBD2	CASSAGLAGANEQFF	TGCGCCAGCAGCGCGGGACTAGCGGGGGCAAATGAGCAGTTCTTC
TRBV11-2	TRBJ2-2	NA	TRBD2	CASSFGLAGNTGELFF	TGTGCCAGCAGCTTTGGACTAGCGGGGAACACCGGGGAGCTGTTTTTT
TRBV27	TRBJ1-6	few	NA	CASSVRDGGNSPLHF	TGTGCCAGCAGCGTCCGGGACGGGGGTAATTCACCCCTCCACTTT
TRBV30	TRBJ2-5	NA	TRBD2	CASAGGKTIQQTQYF	TGTGCCTCGGCGGGGGGTAAGACTATTCAGCAGACCCAGTACTTC
TRBV2	TRBJ1-1	NA	TRBD1	CASTVPGQGWGTEAFF	TGTGCCAGCACCGTCCCGGGACAGGGATGGGGCACTGAAGCTTTCTTT
TRBV9	TRBJ1-6	NA	NA	CASSAGTNNSPLHF	TGTGCCAGCAGCGCCGGAACGAATAATTCACCCCTCCACTTT
TRBV6-6	TRBJ1-5	NA	TRBD1	CASSYSSGQGRPQHF	TGTGCCAGCAGTTACTCGTCAGGACAGGGAAGGCCCCAGCATTTT
TRBV25-1	TRBJ1-5	NA	TRBD1	CASQGATSNQPQHF	TGTGCCAGTCAGGGGGCGACGAGCAATCAGCCCCAGCATTTT
TRBV30	TRBJ2-3	NA	NA	CAWSTELPSTQYF	TGTGCCTGGAGTACCGAACTACCGAGTACGCAGTATTTT
TRBV4-1	TRBJ1-2	many	NA	CASSQDRGINYGYTF	TGCGCCAGCAGCCAAGACAGGGGCATTAACTATGGCTACACCTTC
TRBV5-4	TRBJ2-7	NA	NA	CASSLSPGNNEQYF	TGTGCCAGCAGCTTGAGTCCAGGGAACAACGAGCAGTACTTC
TRBV5-1	TRBJ2-5	NA	TRBD1	CASSGDRGETQYF	TGCGCCAGCAGCGGGGACAGAGGAGAGACCCAGTACTTC
TRBV11-2	TRBJ2-7	NA	NA	CASSLSPGPGYEQYF	TGTGCCAGCAGCTTATCTCCAGGGCCGGGGTACGAGCAGTACTTC
TRBV30	TRBJ2-2	NA	TRBD1	CAWSVTGEQLFF	TGTGCCTGGAGTGTAACAGGGGAACAGCTGTTTTTT
TRBV19	TRBJ2-6	NA	NA	CASTRGGNANVLTF	TGTGCCAGTACCCGGGGCGGAAACGCCAACGTCCTGACTTTC
TRBV19	TRBJ2-6	NA	NA	CASSMGRIDSGANALTF	TGTGCCAGTAGTATGGGACGGATAGACTCTGGGGCCAACGCCCTGACTTTC
TRBV5-1	TRBJ1-1	NA	TRBD1	CASSSGTGMNTEAFF	TGCGCCAGCAGCTCCGGGACAGGCATGAACACTGAAGCTTTCTTT
TRBV9	TRBJ1-6	NA	NA	CASSVSSYNSPLHF	TGTGCCAGCAGCGTAAGCTCCTATAATTCACCCCTCCACTTT
TRBV11-2	TRBJ2-1	once	NA	CASSSPLNPGYNEQFF	TGTGCCAGCAGCTCCCCACTGAACCCTGGGTACAATGAGCAGTTCTTC
TRBV4-1	TRBJ1-5	NA	TRBD1	CASSQDLPGGVQPQHF	TGCGCCAGCAGCCAAGATCTCCCAGGGGGCGTTCAGCCCCAGCATTTT
TRBV6-1	TRBJ1-5	NA	NA	CASSEVAGNNQPQHF	TGTGCCAGCAGTGAAGTGGCAGGGAACAATCAGCCCCAGCATTTT
TRBV5-6	TRBJ1-3	NA	NA	CASTKRVSGNTIYF	TGTGCCAGCACCAAGCGGGTTTCTGGAAACACCATATATTTT
TRBV25-1	TRBJ1-1	NA	NA	CASSAGILNTEAFF	TGTGCCAGCAGTGCGGGTATATTGAACACTGAAGCTTTCTTT
TRBV5-4	TRBJ2-3	NA	NA	CASSLSPLEITDTQYF	TGTGCCAGCAGCTTGAGCCCACTAGAGATTACAGATACGCAGTATTTT
TRBV19	TRBJ2-7	once	NA	CASSQTGSYEQYF	TGTGCCAGTAGTCAGACAGGATCCTACGAGCAGTACTTC
TRBV30	TRBJ2-5	NA	NA	CAWRSLGETQYF	TGTGCCTGGAGGTCCCTGGGAGAGACCCAGTACTTC
TRBV5-1	TRBJ2-5	NA	NA	CASRYSGAETQYF	TGCGCCAGCAGGTACTCGGGAGCAGAGACCCAGTACTTC
TRBV2	TRBJ2-1	NA	NA	CASSGNPVYNEQFF	TGTGCCAGCAGTGGAAACCCGGTCTACAATGAGCAGTTCTTC
TRBV6-1	TRBJ2-2	NA	TRBD2	CATSSGRIGTGELFF	TGTGCCACCTCTAGCGGGAGAATAGGTACCGGGGAGCTGTTTTTT
TRBV6-1	TRBJ2-3	NA	NA	CASSEASSNTQYF	TGTGCCAGCAGTGAAGCGAGTTCCAATACGCAGTATTTT
TRBV6-6	TRBJ1-1	NA	NA	CASSGAANTEAFF	TGTGCCAGCTCTGGAGCAGCGAACACTGAAGCTTTCTTT
TRBV19	TRBJ1-3	NA	TRBD1	CASIYRGRRNTIYF	TGTGCCAGCATCTACAGGGGGCGTCGAAACACCATATATTTT
TRBV11-3	TRBJ2-6	NA	NA	CASSSGGGANVLTF	TGTGCCAGCAGCTCCGGAGGTGGGGCCAACGTCCTGACTTTC
TRBV29-1	TRBJ1-2	NA	NA	CSVEPGNGYTF	TGCAGCGTTGAACCAGGGAATGGCTACACCTTC
TRBV6-6	TRBJ2-1	NA	TRBD2	CASTQGLGPYNEQFF	TGTGCCAGCACTCAGGGACTAGGACCCTACAATGAGCAGTTCTTC
TRBV5-1	TRBJ2-7	NA	NA	CASRVTGVSSYEQYF	TGCGCCAGCAGAGTCACCGGGGTAAGCTCCTACGAGCAGTACTTC
TRBV30	TRBJ2-7	NA	NA	CAWSPDRYEQYF	TGTGCCTGGAGCCCAGACAGGTACGAGCAGTACTTC
TRBV11-2	TRBJ2-6	NA	NA	CASSLGGSGANVLTF	TGTGCCAGCAGCTTAGGGGGCTCTGGGGCCAACGTCCTGACTTTC
TRBV7-9	TRBJ1-5	once	NA	CASSQDRTDQPQHF	TGTGCCAGCAGTCAAGACAGGACCGATCAGCCCCAGCATTTT
TRBV5-6	TRBJ1-1	NA	NA	CASSFGFAMNTEAFF	TGTGCCAGCAGCTTCGGCTTTGCAATGAACACTGAAGCTTTCTTT
TRBV7-2	TRBJ2-2	NA	TRBD2	CASSLLAGTGELFF	TGTGCCAGCAGCTTATTAGCGGGGACCGGGGAGCTGTTTTTT
TRBV6-5	TRBJ2-3	NA	TRBD1	CASSYTRQGATDTQYF	TGTGCCAGCAGTTACACCAGACAGGGGGCTACAGATACGCAGTATTTT
TRBV5-1	TRBJ2-2	NA	NA	CASSIPTGNTGELFF	TGCGCCAGCAGCATCCCGACGGGGAACACCGGGGAGCTGTTTTTT
TRBV5-6	TRBJ2-5	NA	NA	CASSWGSLALQETQYF	TGTGCCAGCAGCTGGGGGAGCCTAGCGCTACAAGAGACCCAGTACTTC
TRBV6-1	TRBJ1-5	NA	NA	CASSLGGTGNQPQHF	TGTGCCAGCAGTCTTGGAGGGACCGGCAATCAGCCCCAGCATTTT
TRBV5-4	TRBJ2-2	NA	NA	CASTSTFTGELFF	TGTGCCAGCACCTCGACGTTCACCGGGGAGCTGTTTTTT
TRBV7-2	TRBJ2-7	NA	TRBD2	CASSLDSGNSYEQYF	TGTGCCAGCAGCTTAGATAGCGGGAACTCCTACGAGCAGTACTTC
TRBV5-8	TRBJ2-5	NA	TRBD1	CASSEGQGGQETQYF	TGTGCCAGCAGCGAGGGACAGGGGGGTCAAGAGACCCAGTACTTC
TRBV7-9	TRBJ2-7	NA	TRBD1	CASTSPGTAYEQYF	TGTGCCAGCACCAGCCCCGGGACAGCCTACGAGCAGTACTTC